One sample yielded the 20 T cell receptor beta chains listed below, sequenced in a study of blood T cell repertoires in COVID-19. Measured with immunoSEQ multiplex PCR; TCRdb has only the in-frame clones, and not every one. The data contain hundreds of thousands of clones, roughly nine tenths of them singletons. Input material: peripheral blood. The source of these receptors is a woman aged 50 to 65 with COVID-19, enrolled during active disease.

As for this clone: This same CDR3 is encoded by further DNA sequences in the sample. The chain combines TRBV30 with TRBJ2-3; 7 positions match TRBD1. The V gene's germline CDR1 is GTSNPN and CDR2 SVGIG (reference sequence). The CDR3 is 11 amino acids. CDR3 sequence reads: CASSRGDTQYF. The CDR3 coding sequence is TGTGCTTCCAGCAGGGGGGATACGCAGTATTTT.

The chain combines TRBV5-1 with TRBJ2-1, with 8 bases that match TRBD2. The CDR3 contains 15 residues. The V and J ends lost 3 bases and 4 bases, in that order; junction bases with no gene match: 6. Germline lookup yields CDR1 SGHRS and CDR2 YFSETQ. The CDR3 reads CASSSTSDSYNEQFF. As DNA, the CDR3 is TGCGCCAGCAGCTCGACTAGCGACTCTTACAATGAGCAGTTCTTC.

This rearrangement joins TRBV18 to TRBJ2-5, with TRBD1 as a possible D gene (5 bases). Germline lookup yields CDR1 KGHSH and CDR2 LQKENI. The germline V and J ends were trimmed by 0 bases and 4 bases, with 9 bases remaining between them. The CDR3 consists of 14 residues. CDR3 in amino acids: CASSPPQGGETQYF. Written as DNA, the CDR3 is TGTGCCAGCTCACCACCTCAGGGCGGAGAGACCCAGTACTTC.

This clone appeared a single time. The chain joins TRBV19 to TRBJ2-1, with 15 bases fitting TRBD2. The V gene end was trimmed by 10 bases and the J gene end by 6 bases; junction bases not matched to a gene: 4. This CDR3 contains 14 residues. Germline V gene sequence: CDR1 LNHDA, CDR2 SQIVND (reference sequence). The CDR3 nucleotides are TGTGCCACCGGACTAGCGGGGGGGAGCAATGAGCAGTTCTTC. Its protein product is CATGLAGGSNEQFF.

The chain carries TRBV27 and TRBJ2-7, with 7 bases lining up with TRBD2. Germline V gene lookup returns CDR1 MNHEY and CDR2 SMNVEV (reference sequence). J was trimmed by 4 bases and V by 1 base; bases with no gene match: 4. The length of the CDR3 is 14 residues. CDR3 in DNA: TGTGCCAGCAGTTTATTTGGCGGGGGATACGAGCAGTACTTC. Encoded protein: CASSLFGGGYEQYF.

The chain is built from TRBV19 and TRBJ1-1; no definite D call. In germline, CDR1 is LNHDA, CDR2 SQIVND (reference sequence). V gave up 4 bases and J gave up 2 bases, with 14 bases separating them. The CDR3 has 15 residues. The DNA of the CDR3 is TGTGCCAGTAGTACCTGGACGAGGGTAAACACTGAAGCTTTCTTT. It specifies CASSTWTRVNTEAFF.

The chain couples TRBV21-1 to TRBJ1-1; the listed D gene, TRBD1, was not tested against the DNA. TRBV21-1 is noted as a pseudogene. This CDR3 comprises 18 residues. CDR3 sequence: CASSKEPGGFLVYTEAFF. The CDR3 coding sequence is TGTGCCAGCAGCAAAGAGCCAGGGGGGTTTCTAGTGTACACTGAAGCTTTCTTT.

The chain recombines TRBV19 with TRBJ1-5; 7 bases line up with TRBD1. Trimming at V came to 2 bases and at J to 4 bases, leaving 5 bases not matched to a gene. The CDR3 runs to 15 residues. CDR1 and CDR2 (germline): LNHDA, SQIVND (reference sequence). This CDR3 reads CASSIRDSENQPQHF. The CDR3 DNA reads TGTGCCAGTAGTATAAGGGACAGCGAAAATCAGCCCCAGCATTTT. The whole variable domain, filled in from reference TRBV19 and TRBJ1-5, reads DGGITQSPKYLFRKEGQNVTLSCEQNLNHDAMYWYRQDPGQGLRLIYYSQIVNDFQKGDIAEGYSVSREKKESFPLTVTSAQKNPTAFYLCASSIRDSENQPQHFGDGTRLSIL.

The CDR3 coding sequence is TGCGCCAACATTACGGGACTAGCGGGGGGTTCTGTCTCCTACAATGAGCAGTTCTTC. This sequence encodes CANITGLAGGSVSYNEQFF. The chain has TRBV5-1 and TRBJ2-1, with TRBD2 identical over 15 bases. The CDR3 sequence is 19 residues long. The trim removed 9 bases at V and 0 bases at J, leaving 13 bases unmatched. The germline V gene has CDR1 SGHRS and CDR2 YFSETQ.

The chain recombines TRBV3-1 (or the pseudogene TRBV3-2) with TRBJ2-1; no definite D call. Trimming cost V 2 bases and J 7 bases, with 9 bases left between them. The CDR3 sequence is 13 residues long. Per the germline V gene, CDR1 is LGHDT and CDR2 is YNNKEL (reference sequence). The CDR3, as DNA: TGTGCCAGCAGCCAACGACTCGAAAATGAGCAGTTCTTC. It is translated as CASSQRLENEQFF.

The chain links TRBV14 to TRBJ1-1, with a possible D match to TRBD1 (5 bases). Trimming shortened V by 1 base and J by 4 bases, and 10 bases separated the two germline ends. This CDR3 region has 14 residues. Germline CDR1 and CDR2: SGHDN and FVKESK. DNA for the CDR3: TGTGCCAGCAGCCAAGTTGGGGCCTTCACTGAAGCTTTCTTT. It encodes CASSQVGAFTEAFF.

This chain connects TRBV19 to TRBJ2-7; possible D gene TRBD1, 5 bases. This CDR3 spans 14 amino acids. Per the germline V gene, CDR1 is LNHDA and CDR2 is SQIVND (reference sequence). V was shortened by 2 bases and J by 3 bases, with 11 bases between the two germline ends. The CDR3, as DNA: TGTGCCAGTAGTATAAGGGGTGGAGACTACGAGCAGTACTTC. It is translated as CASSIRGGDYEQYF.

This clone has just one count. The V and J genes are TRBV4-1 and TRBJ2-7, with 10 bases identical to TRBD1. Germline lookup yields CDR1 MGHRA and CDR2 YSYEKL. J lost 0 bases, V lost 4 bases, and 6 bases had no gene match. CDR3 length equals 16 residues. For the CDR3, the DNA is TGCGCCAGCAGCCTCCGGACAGGGGGTCCCTCCTACGAGCAGTACTTC. Amino acids: CASSLRTGGPSYEQYF.

The chain employs TRBV9 and TRBJ2-7, with D unresolved. Trimming cost V 4 bases and J 7 bases, with 21 bases left between them. The CDR3 consists of 15 residues. Germline CDR1 SGDLS, CDR2 YYNGEE. CDR3 protein: CASSPSGSPYSEQYF. The CDR3, as DNA: TGTGCCAGCAGCCCCTCCGGGTCCCCTTACTCAGAGCAGTACTTC. Variable domain in full (rest from reference TRBV9 and TRBJ2-7): DSGVTQTPKHLITATGQRVTLRCSPRSGDLSVYWYQQSLDQGLQFLIQYYNGEERAKGNILERFSAQQFPDLHSELNLSSLELGDSALYFCASSPSGSPYSEQYFGPGTRLTVT.

The chain links TRBV7-6 to TRBJ1-5, with 9 positions matching TRBD1. From germline, CDR1 is SGHVS and CDR2 FNYEAQ. This CDR3 region has 22 residues. Trimming took 3 bases from V and 0 from J; bases not matched to a gene: 21. CDR3 sequence: CASSLFLPGTGKRSGSNQPQHF. CDR3 DNA: TGTGCCAGCAGCTTGTTTTTACCCGGGACAGGGAAGCGAAGCGGTAGCAATCAGCCCCAGCATTTT.

The gene calls are TRBV2 and TRBJ2-1; perhaps TRBD2 as D (7 bases). V lost 7 bases and J 4 bases, leaving 17 bases between the germline ends. Germline CDR1 reads SNHLY; CDR2 reads FYNNEI. The CDR3 is 15 residues long. Here the CDR3 reads CASTRRGGLYNEQFF. In DNA form, the CDR3 reads TGTGCCAGCACCAGGAGGGGGGGGCTGTACAATGAGCAGTTCTTC.

This chain links TRBV7-9 with TRBJ1-2; D may be TRBD1 (5 bases). The V gene lost 10 bases and the J gene lost 6 bases, with 12 bases spanning the gap. The CDR3 sequence is 11 residues long. CDR1 is SEHNR, CDR2 FQNEAQ, per germline (reference sequence). The CDR3 nucleotides read TGTGCCACCCAGGGCCCCGATGGCTACACCTTC. Its protein product is CATQGPDGYTF.

This clone was recorded once. The chain joins TRBV4-2 to TRBJ1-2, with a possible D match to TRBD1 (5 bases). Between the trimmed V and J ends, which lost 0 bases and 3 bases, there was a span of 11 bases. Germline CDR1 LGHNA, CDR2 YNFKEQ. The CDR3 contains 15 residues. The CDR3 protein is CASSQDNLQDYGYTF. For the CDR3, the DNA is TGTGCCAGCAGCCAAGATAACCTACAGGACTATGGCTACACCTTC.

J is TRBJ1-1 and V is TRBV18; D unclear. The germline CDR1 and CDR2 sequences are KGHSH and LQKENI. V shed 2 bases and J shed 1 base, with 11 bases lying between them. CDR3 size: 15 residues. The CDR3 DNA reads as TGTGCCAGCTCACCAAAGCAGGCTCAGAACACTGAAGCTTTCTTT. Its translation: CASSPKQAQNTEAFF.

The V and J genes are TRBV9 and TRBJ1-1; 7 bases match TRBD1. CDR3 length: 13 residues. V was clipped by 3 bases and J by 6 bases; unmatched bases: 5. Germline assignment: CDR1 SGDLS and CDR2 YYNGEE. The CDR3 reads CASSAMTGSEAFF. CDR3 DNA: TGTGCCAGCAGCGCAATGACAGGGTCTGAAGCTTTCTTT.